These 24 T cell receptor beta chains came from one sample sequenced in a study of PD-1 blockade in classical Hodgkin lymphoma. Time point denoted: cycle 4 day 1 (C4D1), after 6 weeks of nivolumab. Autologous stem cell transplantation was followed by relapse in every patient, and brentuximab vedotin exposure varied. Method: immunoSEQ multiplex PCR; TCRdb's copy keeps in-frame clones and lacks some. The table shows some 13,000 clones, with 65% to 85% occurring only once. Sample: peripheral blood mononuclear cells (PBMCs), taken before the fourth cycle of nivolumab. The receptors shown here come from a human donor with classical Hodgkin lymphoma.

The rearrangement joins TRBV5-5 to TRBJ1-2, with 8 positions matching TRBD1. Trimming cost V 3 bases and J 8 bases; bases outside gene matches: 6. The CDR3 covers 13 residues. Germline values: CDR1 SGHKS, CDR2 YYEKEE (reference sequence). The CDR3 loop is CASSSPTGAGYTF. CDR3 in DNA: TGTGCCAGCAGCTCCCCGACAGGGGCGGGCTACACCTTC. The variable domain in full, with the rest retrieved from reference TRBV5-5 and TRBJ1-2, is DAGVTQSPTHLIKTRGQQVTLRCSPISGHKSVSWYQQVLGQGPQFIFQYYEKEERGRGNFPDRFSARQFPNYSSELNVNALLLGDSALYLCASSSPTGAGYTFGSGTRLTVV.

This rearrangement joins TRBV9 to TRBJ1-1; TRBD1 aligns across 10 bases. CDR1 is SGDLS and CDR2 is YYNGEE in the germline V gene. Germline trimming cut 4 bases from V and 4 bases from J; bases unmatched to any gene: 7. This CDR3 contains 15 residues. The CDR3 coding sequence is TGTGCCAGCAGCCCCGCCGGGACAGGGGTCACTGAAGCTTTCTTT. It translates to CASSPAGTGVTEAFF.

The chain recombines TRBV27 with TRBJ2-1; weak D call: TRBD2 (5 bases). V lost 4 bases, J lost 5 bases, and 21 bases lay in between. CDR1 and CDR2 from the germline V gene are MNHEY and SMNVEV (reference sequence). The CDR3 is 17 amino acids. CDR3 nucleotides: TGTGCCAGCAGTTCCACGGGGAGTGCAATGGGTCACAATGAGCAGTTCTTC. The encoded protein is CASSSTGSAMGHNEQFF.

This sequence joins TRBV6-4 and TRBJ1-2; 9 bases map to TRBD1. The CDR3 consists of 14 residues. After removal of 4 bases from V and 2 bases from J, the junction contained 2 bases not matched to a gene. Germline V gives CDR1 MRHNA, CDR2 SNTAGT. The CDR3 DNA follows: TGTGCCAGCAGTGCCGGGACAGGGAACTATGGCTACACCTTC. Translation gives CASSAGTGNYGYTF.

The CDR3 here is CASSSFKDRRGGTDTQYF. The CDR3 nucleotides are TGTGCCAGCAGTTCCTTTAAGGATAGGCGGGGTGGCACAGATACGCAGTATTTT. The chain uses TRBV28 and TRBJ2-3; a weak D match, TRBD2 (6 bases). Germline V gene data show CDR1 as MDHEN and CDR2 as SYDVKM. The ends were cut back, 4 bases at V and 1 base at J, with 21 bases in the middle. CDR3 length equals 18 residues.

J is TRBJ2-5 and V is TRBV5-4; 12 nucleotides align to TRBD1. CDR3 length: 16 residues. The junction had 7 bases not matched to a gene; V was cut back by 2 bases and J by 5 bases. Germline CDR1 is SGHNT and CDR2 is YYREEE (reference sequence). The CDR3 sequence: CASSFGTGGSRETQYF. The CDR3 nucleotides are TGTGCCAGCAGCTTTGGGACAGGGGGCAGTAGGGAGACCCAGTACTTC.

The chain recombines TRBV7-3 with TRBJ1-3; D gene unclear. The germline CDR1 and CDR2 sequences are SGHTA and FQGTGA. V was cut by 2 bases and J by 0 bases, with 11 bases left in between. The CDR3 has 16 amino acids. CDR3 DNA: TGTGCCAGCAGCTTAGAGCCAGGCCGCTCTGGAAACACCATATATTTT. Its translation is CASSLEPGRSGNTIYF. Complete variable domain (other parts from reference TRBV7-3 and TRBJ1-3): GAGVSQTPSNKVTEKGKYVELRCDPISGHTALYWYRQSLGQGPEFLIYFQGTGAADDSGLPNDRFFAVRPEGSVSTLKIQRTERGDSAVYLCASSLEPGRSGNTIYFGEGSWLTVV.

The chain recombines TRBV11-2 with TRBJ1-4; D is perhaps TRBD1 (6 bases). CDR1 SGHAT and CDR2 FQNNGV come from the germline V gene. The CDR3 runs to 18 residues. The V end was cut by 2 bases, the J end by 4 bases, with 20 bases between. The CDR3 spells CASSLRGPSDSVNEKLFF. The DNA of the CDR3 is TGTGCCAGCAGCTTACGGGGCCCTTCGGACAGTGTTAATGAAAAACTGTTTTTT.

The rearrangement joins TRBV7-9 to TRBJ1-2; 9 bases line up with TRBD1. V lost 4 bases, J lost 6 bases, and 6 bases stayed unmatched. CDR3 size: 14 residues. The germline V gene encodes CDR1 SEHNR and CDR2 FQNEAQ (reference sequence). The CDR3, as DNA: TGTGCCAGCAGCTCCCCCGGGACAGGGCATGGCTACACCTTC. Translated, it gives CASSSPGTGHGYTF.

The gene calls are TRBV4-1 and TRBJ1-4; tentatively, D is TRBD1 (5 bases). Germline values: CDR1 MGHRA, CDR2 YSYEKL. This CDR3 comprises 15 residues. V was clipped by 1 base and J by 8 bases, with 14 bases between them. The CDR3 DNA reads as TGCGCCAGCAGCCAAGGGAGGGGCCTGACGGAAAAACTGTTTTTT. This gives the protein CASSQGRGLTEKLFF.

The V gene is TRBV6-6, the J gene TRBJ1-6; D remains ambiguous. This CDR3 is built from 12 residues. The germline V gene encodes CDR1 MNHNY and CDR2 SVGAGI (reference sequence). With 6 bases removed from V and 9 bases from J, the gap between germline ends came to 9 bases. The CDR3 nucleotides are TGTGCCAGCAGCCTACGGGGTTCACCCCTCCACTTT. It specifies CASSLRGSPLHF.

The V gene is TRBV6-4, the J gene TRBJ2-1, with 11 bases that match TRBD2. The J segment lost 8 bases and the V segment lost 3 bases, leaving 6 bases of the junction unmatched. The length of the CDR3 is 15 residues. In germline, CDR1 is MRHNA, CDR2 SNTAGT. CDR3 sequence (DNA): TGTGCCAGCAGTGAAGTTAGCGGGGGGGCCGATGAGCAGTTCTTC. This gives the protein CASSEVSGGADEQFF.

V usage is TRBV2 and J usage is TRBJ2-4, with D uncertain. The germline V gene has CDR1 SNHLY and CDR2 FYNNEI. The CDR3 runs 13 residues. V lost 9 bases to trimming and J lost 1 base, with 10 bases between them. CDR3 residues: CASEIGAKNIQYF. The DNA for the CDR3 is TGTGCCAGTGAGATTGGCGCCAAAAACATTCAGTACTTC.

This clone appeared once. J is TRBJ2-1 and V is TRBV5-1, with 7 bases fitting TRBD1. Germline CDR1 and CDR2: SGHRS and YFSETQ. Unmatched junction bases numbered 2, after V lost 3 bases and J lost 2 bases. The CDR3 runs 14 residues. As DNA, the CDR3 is TGCGCCAGCAGCTGGGGGACAGCCTACAATGAGCAGTTCTTC. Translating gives CASSWGTAYNEQFF.

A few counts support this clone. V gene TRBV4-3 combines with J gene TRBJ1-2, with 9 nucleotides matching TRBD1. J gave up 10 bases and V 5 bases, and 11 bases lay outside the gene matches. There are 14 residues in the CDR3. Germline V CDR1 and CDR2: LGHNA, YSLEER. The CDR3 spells CASSLDDRGVDYTF. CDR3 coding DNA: TGCGCCAGCAGCTTAGACGACAGGGGGGTGGACTACACCTTC.

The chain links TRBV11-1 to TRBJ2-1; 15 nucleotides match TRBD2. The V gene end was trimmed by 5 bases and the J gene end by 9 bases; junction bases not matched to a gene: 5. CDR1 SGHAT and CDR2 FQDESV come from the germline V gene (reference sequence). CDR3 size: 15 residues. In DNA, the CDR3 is TGTGCCAGCAGCCAGGGACTAGCGGGGGGCGGTGAGCAGTTCTTC. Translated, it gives CASSQGLAGGGEQFF.

This CDR3 is CASSLRGQGMISPLHF. The CDR3 region has the DNA TGTGCCAGCAGCTTAAGGGGACAGGGGATGATATCACCCCTCCACTTT. The chain combines TRBV13 with TRBJ1-6; 10 positions match TRBD1. Germline V lookup: CDR1 PRHDT, CDR2 FYEKMQ (reference sequence). The CDR3 is made up of 16 amino acids. Trimming took 2 bases from V and 10 from J; bases not matched to a gene: 8. Together with reference TRBV13 and TRBJ1-6, the CDR3 gives the full variable domain: AAGVIQSPRHLIKEKRETATLKCYPIPRHDTVYWYQQGPGQDPQFLISFYEKMQSDKGSIPDRFSAQQFSDYHSELNMSSLELGDSALYFCASSLRGQGMISPLHFGNGTRLTVT.

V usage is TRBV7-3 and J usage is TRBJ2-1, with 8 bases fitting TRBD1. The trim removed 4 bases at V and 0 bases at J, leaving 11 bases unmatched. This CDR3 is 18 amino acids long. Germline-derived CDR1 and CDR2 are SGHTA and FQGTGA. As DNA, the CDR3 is TGTGCCAGCAGCTCACACCCGGCCGGGACAGGCTCCTACAATGAGCAGTTCTTC. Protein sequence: CASSSHPAGTGSYNEQFF.

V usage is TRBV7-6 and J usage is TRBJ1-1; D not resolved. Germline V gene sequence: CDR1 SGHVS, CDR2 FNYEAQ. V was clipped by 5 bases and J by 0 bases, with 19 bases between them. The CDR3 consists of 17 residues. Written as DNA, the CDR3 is TGTGCCAGCAGCCGCTTAGCCCCCCAACTTCTGAACACTGAAGCTTTCTTT. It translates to CASSRLAPQLLNTEAFF.

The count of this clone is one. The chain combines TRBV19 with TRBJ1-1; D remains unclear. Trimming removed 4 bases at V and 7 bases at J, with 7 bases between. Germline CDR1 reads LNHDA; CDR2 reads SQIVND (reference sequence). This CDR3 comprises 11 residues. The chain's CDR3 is CASSTDREAFF. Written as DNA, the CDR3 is TGTGCCAGTAGTACCGACCGTGAAGCTTTCTTT.

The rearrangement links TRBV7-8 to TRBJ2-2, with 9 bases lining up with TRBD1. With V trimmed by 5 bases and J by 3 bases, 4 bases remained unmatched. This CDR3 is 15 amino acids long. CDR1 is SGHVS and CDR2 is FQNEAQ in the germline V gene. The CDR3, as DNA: TGTGCCAGCAGCCTCCGGGACAGGGACACCGGGGAGCTGTTTTTT. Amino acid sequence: CASSLRDRDTGELFF.

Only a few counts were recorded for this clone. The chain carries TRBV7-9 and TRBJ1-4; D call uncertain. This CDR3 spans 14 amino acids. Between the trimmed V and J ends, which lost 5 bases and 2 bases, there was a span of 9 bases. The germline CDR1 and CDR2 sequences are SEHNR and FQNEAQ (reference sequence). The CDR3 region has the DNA TGTGCCAGCAGCCGGGTAGCGACTAATGAAAAACTGTTTTTT. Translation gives CASSRVATNEKLFF.

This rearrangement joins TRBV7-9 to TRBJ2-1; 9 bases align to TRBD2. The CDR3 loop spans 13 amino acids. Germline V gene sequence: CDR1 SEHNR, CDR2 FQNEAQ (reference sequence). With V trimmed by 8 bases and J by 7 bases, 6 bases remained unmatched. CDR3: CASLRGGGNEQFF. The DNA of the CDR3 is TGTGCCAGCCTCCGCGGGGGGGGAAATGAGCAGTTCTTC.

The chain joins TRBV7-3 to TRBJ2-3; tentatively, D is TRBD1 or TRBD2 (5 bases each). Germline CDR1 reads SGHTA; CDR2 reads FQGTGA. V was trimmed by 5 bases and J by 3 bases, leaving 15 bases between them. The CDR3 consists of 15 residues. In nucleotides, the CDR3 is TGTGCCAGCAGCCCCGGGACCGAAGGTACAGATACGCAGTATTTT. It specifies CASSPGTEGTDTQYF. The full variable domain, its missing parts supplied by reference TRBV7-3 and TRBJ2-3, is GAGVSQTPSNKVTEKGKYVELRCDPISGHTALYWYRQSLGQGPEFLIYFQGTGAADDSGLPNDRFFAVRPEGSVSTLKIQRTERGDSAVYLCASSPGTEGTDTQYFGPGTRLTVL.